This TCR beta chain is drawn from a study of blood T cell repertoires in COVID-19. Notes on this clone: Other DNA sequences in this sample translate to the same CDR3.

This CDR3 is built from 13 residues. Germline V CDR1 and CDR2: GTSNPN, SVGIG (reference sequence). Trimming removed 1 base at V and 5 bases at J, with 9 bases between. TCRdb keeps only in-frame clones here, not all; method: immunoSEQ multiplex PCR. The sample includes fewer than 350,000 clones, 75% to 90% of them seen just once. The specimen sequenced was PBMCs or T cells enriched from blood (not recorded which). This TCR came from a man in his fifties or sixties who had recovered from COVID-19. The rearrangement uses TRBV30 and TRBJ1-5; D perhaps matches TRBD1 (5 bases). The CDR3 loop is CAWSAQGDQPQHF. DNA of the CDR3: TGTGCCTGGAGTGCTCAAGGGGATCAGCCCCAGCATTTT.